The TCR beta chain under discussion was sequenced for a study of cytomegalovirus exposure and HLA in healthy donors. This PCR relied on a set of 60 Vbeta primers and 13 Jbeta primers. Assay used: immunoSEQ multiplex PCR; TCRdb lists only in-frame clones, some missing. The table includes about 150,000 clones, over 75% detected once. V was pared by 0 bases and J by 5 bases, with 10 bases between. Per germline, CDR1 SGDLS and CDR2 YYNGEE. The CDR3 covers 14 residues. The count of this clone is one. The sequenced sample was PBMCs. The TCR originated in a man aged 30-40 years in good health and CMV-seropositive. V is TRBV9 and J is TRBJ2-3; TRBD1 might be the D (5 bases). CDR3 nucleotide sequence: TGTGCCAGCAGCGTAGCTCAGGGTGAAGATACGCAGTATTTT. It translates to CASSVAQGEDTQYF.